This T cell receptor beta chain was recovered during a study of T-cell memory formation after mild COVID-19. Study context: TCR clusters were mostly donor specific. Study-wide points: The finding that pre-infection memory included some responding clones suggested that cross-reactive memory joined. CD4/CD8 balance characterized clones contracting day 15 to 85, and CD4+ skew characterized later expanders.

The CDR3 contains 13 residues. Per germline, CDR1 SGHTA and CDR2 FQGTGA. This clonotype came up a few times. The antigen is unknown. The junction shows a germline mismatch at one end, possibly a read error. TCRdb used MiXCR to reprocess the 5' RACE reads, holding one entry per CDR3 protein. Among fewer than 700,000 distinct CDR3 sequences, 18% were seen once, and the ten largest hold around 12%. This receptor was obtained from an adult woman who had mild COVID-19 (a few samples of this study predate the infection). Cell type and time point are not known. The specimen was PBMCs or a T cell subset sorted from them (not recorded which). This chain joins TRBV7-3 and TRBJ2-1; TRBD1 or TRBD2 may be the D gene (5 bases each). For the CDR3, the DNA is TGTGCCAGCAGCGTAACGAGCCGGGACCCAAGAAGATTC. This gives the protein CASSVTSRDPRRF.